This is a list of T cell receptor beta chains from one sample in a study of blood T cells in healthy people across ages. One entry per CDR3 protein results from TCRdb running MiXCR on the 5' RACE reads. This table holds 250,000 to 300,000 distinct CDR3 sequences, 27% found once. The material sequenced was blood. The source of these receptors is a woman between 70 and 85 years old in good health. CDR3s include the opening cysteine and the closing phenylalanine or tryptophan. A D gene is named only where the DNA matches it firmly. Only some rows state a clone size, as once, few, many or a class for expanded clones.

j_call: TRBJ2-5
d_call: .
v_call: TRBV6-2/TRBV6-3
clone_size: many
cdr3_nt: TGTGCCAGCAGTTACGTTGGAGAGACCCAGTACTTC
cdr3_aa: CASSYVGETQYF

j_call: TRBJ2-2
d_call: TRBD1
v_call: TRBV2
clone_size: few
cdr3_nt: TGTGCCAGCAGGAAGGCAGGGGGCGACACCGGGGAGCTGTTTTTT
cdr3_aa: CASRKAGGDTGELFF

j_call: TRBJ2-1
d_call: TRBD2
v_call: TRBV11-2
clone_size: once
cdr3_nt: TGTGCCAGCAGCTTAGCCCCCAGGGCGGGAGCCTACAATGAGCAGTTCTTC
cdr3_aa: CASSLAPRAGAYNEQFF

j_call: TRBJ2-1
d_call: .
v_call: TRBV11-2
clone_size: .
cdr3_nt: TGTGCCAGCAGCTATGTTGCATCCTCCTACAATGAGCAGTTCTTC
cdr3_aa: CASSYVASSYNEQFF

j_call: TRBJ2-1
d_call: TRBD2
v_call: TRBV28
clone_size: .
cdr3_nt: TGTGCCAGTAAAGGACTAGCAGGGATCCGAGCCGCCAATGAGCAGTTCTTC
cdr3_aa: CASKGLAGIRAANEQFF

j_call: TRBJ2-5
d_call: .
v_call: TRBV20-1
clone_size: many
cdr3_nt: TGCAGTGCTAGCGGGGGTCGAGTGGGGAGGGAGACCCAGTACTTC
cdr3_aa: CSASGGRVGRETQYF

j_call: TRBJ1-2
d_call: .
v_call: TRBV12-3/TRBV12-4
clone_size: .
cdr3_nt: TGTGCCAGCAGTCCCGGGGACGGCGGGGTGATCACCTTC
cdr3_aa: CASSPGDGGVITF

j_call: TRBJ2-2
d_call: TRBD2
v_call: TRBV19
clone_size: .
cdr3_nt: TGTGCCAGTAAATCAGAGCGGGAGACCGGGGAGCTGTTTTTT
cdr3_aa: CASKSERETGELFF

j_call: TRBJ2-7
d_call: TRBD1
v_call: TRBV5-5
clone_size: .
cdr3_nt: TGTGCCAGCAGCTTTGTCCGGACAGGGTGGTACGAGCAGTACTTC
cdr3_aa: CASSFVRTGWYEQYF

j_call: TRBJ1-1
d_call: .
v_call: TRBV5-6
clone_size: .
cdr3_nt: TGTGCCAGCAGCTTGGGGAGGAGGACCACTGAAGCTTTCTTT
cdr3_aa: CASSLGRRTTEAFF

j_call: TRBJ2-7
d_call: .
v_call: TRBV25-1
clone_size: .
cdr3_nt: TGTGCCAGCAGTGGCAGGGCCTACGAGCAGTACTTC
cdr3_aa: CASSGRAYEQYF

j_call: TRBJ1-1
d_call: .
v_call: TRBV29-1
clone_size: .
cdr3_nt: TGCAGCGTTGAACGACCTAGTAGCACTGAAGCTTTCTTT
cdr3_aa: CSVERPSSTEAFF

j_call: TRBJ2-2
d_call: .
v_call: TRBV7-6
clone_size: .
cdr3_nt: TGTGCCAGCAGCTTAAAGGCAACCGGGGAGCTGTTTTTT
cdr3_aa: CASSLKATGELFF

j_call: TRBJ2-1
d_call: TRBD2
v_call: TRBV29-1
clone_size: few
cdr3_nt: TGCAGCGTTGAAAAGGGGACTAGCGGGAGGAATGAGCAGTTCTTC
cdr3_aa: CSVEKGTSGRNEQFF

j_call: TRBJ2-5
d_call: .
v_call: TRBV28
clone_size: many
cdr3_nt: TGTGCCAGCAGTCCTCTCGGGCCGGAGACCCAGTACTTC
cdr3_aa: CASSPLGPETQYF

j_call: TRBJ2-5
d_call: TRBD2
v_call: TRBV4-2
clone_size: many
cdr3_nt: TGTGCCAGCAGCCCGTGGACTAGCGGGAACCAAGAGACCCAGTACTTC
cdr3_aa: CASSPWTSGNQETQYF

j_call: TRBJ2-2
d_call: TRBD2
v_call: TRBV4-2
clone_size: .
cdr3_nt: TGTGCCAGCAGCCAAGATTTAGCGGGAGTCACCGGGGAGCTGTTTTTT
cdr3_aa: CASSQDLAGVTGELFF

j_call: TRBJ1-5
d_call: TRBD1
v_call: TRBV6-1
clone_size: .
cdr3_nt: TGTGCCAGCAGCGACAGGGCCATGAATCAGCCCCAGCATTTT
cdr3_aa: CASSDRAMNQPQHF

j_call: TRBJ2-5
d_call: .
v_call: TRBV7-2
clone_size: many
cdr3_nt: TGTGCCAGCAGTCGGACAAACCAAGAGACCCAGTACTTC
cdr3_aa: CASSRTNQETQYF

j_call: TRBJ1-5
d_call: .
v_call: TRBV25-1
clone_size: few
cdr3_nt: TGTGCCAGCAGTGAAGGGGATAGCAATCAGCCCCAGCATTTT
cdr3_aa: CASSEGDSNQPQHF

j_call: TRBJ1-1
d_call: TRBD1
v_call: TRBV6-1
clone_size: few
cdr3_nt: TGTGCCAGCAGCGGACAGGGGTCGAACACTGAAGCTTTCTTT
cdr3_aa: CASSGQGSNTEAFF

j_call: TRBJ1-4
d_call: TRBD1
v_call: TRBV4-1
clone_size: few
cdr3_nt: TGCGCCAGCAGCCGGACAGGGGGCGTAGTTGAAAAACTGTTTTTT
cdr3_aa: CASSRTGGVVEKLFF

j_call: TRBJ2-5
d_call: .
v_call: TRBV2
clone_size: .
cdr3_nt: TGTGCCAGCAGCTTAGTCCGGGGAAAAGCACGAAGTAAGACCCAGTACTTC
cdr3_aa: CASSLVRGKARSKTQYF

j_call: TRBJ2-5
d_call: .
v_call: TRBV5-6
clone_size: few
cdr3_nt: TGTGCCAGCAGCGCAACAGGGACCCGCCAAGAGACCCAGTACTTC
cdr3_aa: CASSATGTRQETQYF

j_call: TRBJ1-1
d_call: .
v_call: TRBV20-1
clone_size: few
cdr3_nt: TGCAGTGCTAGGGGGAACACTGAAGCTTTCTTT
cdr3_aa: CSARGNTEAFF

j_call: TRBJ1-5
d_call: .
v_call: TRBV7-9
clone_size: once
cdr3_nt: TGTGCCAGCAGGCCGACCCTACCCGAAACGAGCAATCAGCCCCAGCATTTT
cdr3_aa: CASRPTLPETSNQPQHF

j_call: TRBJ2-5
d_call: .
v_call: TRBV20-1
clone_size: .
cdr3_nt: TGCAGTACCAGACGACAGCAAGAGACCCAGTACTTC
cdr3_aa: CSTRRQQETQYF

j_call: TRBJ2-4
d_call: TRBD1
v_call: TRBV7-9
clone_size: .
cdr3_nt: TGTGCCAGCAGCTTATTGGGGACAGAAGAGGGTCAGTACTTC
cdr3_aa: CASSLLGTEEGQYF

j_call: TRBJ2-3
d_call: .
v_call: TRBV10-3
clone_size: few
cdr3_nt: TGTGCCATCAGTGAGAGGCTTCTGGGAGAGTACACGCAGTATTTT
cdr3_aa: CAISERLLGEYTQYF

j_call: TRBJ2-1
d_call: TRBD2
v_call: TRBV7-3
clone_size: .
cdr3_nt: TGTGCCAGCAGCTCACCACCGACTAGCGAGCAGTTCTTC
cdr3_aa: CASSSPPTSEQFF

j_call: TRBJ1-2
d_call: .
v_call: TRBV6-5
clone_size: few
cdr3_nt: TGTGCCAGCAGTTACTCGCGGCACTATGGCTACACCTTC
cdr3_aa: CASSYSRHYGYTF

j_call: TRBJ1-2
d_call: TRBD1
v_call: TRBV5-1
clone_size: few
cdr3_nt: TGCGCCAGCAGCGTGGGGGACAGGGACTATGGCTACACCTTC
cdr3_aa: CASSVGDRDYGYTF